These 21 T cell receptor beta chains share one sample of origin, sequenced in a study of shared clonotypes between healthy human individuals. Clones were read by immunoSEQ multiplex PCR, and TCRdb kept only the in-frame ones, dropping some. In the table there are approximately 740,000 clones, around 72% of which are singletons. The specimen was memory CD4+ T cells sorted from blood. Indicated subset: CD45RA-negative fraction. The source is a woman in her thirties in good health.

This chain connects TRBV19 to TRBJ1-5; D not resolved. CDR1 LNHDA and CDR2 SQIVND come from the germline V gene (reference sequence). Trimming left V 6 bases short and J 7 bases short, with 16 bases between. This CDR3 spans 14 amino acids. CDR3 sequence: CASRNPDGGQPQHF. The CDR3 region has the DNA TGTGCCAGTAGAAACCCCGACGGAGGACAGCCCCAGCATTTT.

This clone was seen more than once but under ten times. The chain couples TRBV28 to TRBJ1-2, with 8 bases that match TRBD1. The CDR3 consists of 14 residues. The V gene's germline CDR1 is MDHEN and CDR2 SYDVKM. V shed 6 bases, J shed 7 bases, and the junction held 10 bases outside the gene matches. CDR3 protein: CASRAWTGSGGYTF. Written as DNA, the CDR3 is TGTGCCAGCAGAGCTTGGACAGGGTCGGGTGGCTACACCTTC.

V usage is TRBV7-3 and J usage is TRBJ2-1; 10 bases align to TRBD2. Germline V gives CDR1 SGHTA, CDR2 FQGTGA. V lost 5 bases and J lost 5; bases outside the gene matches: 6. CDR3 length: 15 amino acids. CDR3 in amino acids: CASSPGTSANNEQFF. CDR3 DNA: TGTGCCAGCAGCCCTGGGACTAGCGCAAACAATGAGCAGTTCTTC. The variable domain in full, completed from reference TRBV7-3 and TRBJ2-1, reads GAGVSQTPSNKVTEKGKYVELRCDPISGHTALYWYRQSLGQGPEFLIYFQGTGAADDSGLPNDRFFAVRPEGSVSTLKIQRTERGDSAVYLCASSPGTSANNEQFFGPGTRLTVL.

CDR3 residues: CASSFETGGLRSNQPQHF. The DNA of the CDR3 is TGTGCCAGCAGTTTCGAAACAGGGGGCTTACGAAGCAATCAGCCCCAGCATTTT. The rearrangement joins TRBV28 to TRBJ1-5; 9 bases are shared with TRBD1. The CDR3 has 18 amino acids. With V trimmed by 3 bases and J by 1 base, 10 bases remained unmatched. Germline assignment: CDR1 MDHEN and CDR2 SYDVKM.

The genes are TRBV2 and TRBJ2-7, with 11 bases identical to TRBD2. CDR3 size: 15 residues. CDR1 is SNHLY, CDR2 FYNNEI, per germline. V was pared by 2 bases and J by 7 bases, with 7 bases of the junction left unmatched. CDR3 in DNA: TGTGCCAGCAGTGAAAACGGTCTAGCGGGAGGTGAGCAGTACTTC. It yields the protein CASSENGLAGGEQYF.

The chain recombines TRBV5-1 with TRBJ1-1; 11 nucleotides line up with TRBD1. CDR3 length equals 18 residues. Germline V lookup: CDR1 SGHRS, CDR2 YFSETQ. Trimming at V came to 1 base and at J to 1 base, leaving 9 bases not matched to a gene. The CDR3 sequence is CASSLRTGGGLRNTEAFF. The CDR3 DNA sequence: TGCGCCAGCAGCTTGAGGACAGGGGGCGGCCTAAGGAACACTGAAGCTTTCTTT.

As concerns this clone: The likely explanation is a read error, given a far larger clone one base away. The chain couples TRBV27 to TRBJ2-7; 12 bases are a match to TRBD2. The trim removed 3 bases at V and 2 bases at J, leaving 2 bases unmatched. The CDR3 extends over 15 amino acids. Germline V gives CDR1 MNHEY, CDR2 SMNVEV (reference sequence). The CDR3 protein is CASSFRTSGTYEQYF. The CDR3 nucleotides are TGTGCCAGCAGTTTCCGGACTAGCGGGACCTACGAGCAGTACTTC.

The CDR3 reads CASKRWTGKGNEQYF. The DNA for the CDR3 is TGTGCCAGCAAGAGATGGACAGGCAAAGGGAACGAGCAGTACTTC. The V gene is TRBV28, the J gene TRBJ2-7; 7 bases match TRBD1. Germline CDR1 reads MDHEN; CDR2 reads SYDVKM. This CDR3 is built from 15 residues. The junction had 14 bases not matched to a gene; V was cut back by 7 bases and J by 5 bases. Filled out from reference TRBV28 and TRBJ2-7, the complete variable domain reads DVKVTQSSRYLVKRTGEKVFLECVQDMDHENMFWYRQDPGLGLRLIYFSYDVKMKEKGDIPEGYSVSREKKERFSLILESASTNQTSMYLCASKRWTGKGNEQYFGPGTRLTVT.

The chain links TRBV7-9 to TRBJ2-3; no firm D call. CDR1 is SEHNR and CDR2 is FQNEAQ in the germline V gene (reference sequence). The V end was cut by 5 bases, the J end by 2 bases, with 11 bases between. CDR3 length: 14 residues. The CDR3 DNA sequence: TGTGCCAGCAGCCCGGACCGCTTCACAGATACGCAGTATTTT. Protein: CASSPDRFTDTQYF.

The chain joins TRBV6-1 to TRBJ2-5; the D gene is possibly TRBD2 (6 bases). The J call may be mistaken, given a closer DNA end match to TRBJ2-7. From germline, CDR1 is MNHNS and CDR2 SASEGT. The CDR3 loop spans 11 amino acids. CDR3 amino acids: CASGGNYEQYF. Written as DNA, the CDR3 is TGTGCCAGCGGGGGGAACTACGAGCAGTACTTC.

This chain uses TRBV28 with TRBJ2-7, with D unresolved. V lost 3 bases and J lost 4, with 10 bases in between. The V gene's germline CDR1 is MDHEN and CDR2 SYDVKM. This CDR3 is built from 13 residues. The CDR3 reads CASSFYSSYEQYF. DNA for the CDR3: TGTGCCAGCAGTTTCTATAGCTCATACGAGCAGTACTTC.

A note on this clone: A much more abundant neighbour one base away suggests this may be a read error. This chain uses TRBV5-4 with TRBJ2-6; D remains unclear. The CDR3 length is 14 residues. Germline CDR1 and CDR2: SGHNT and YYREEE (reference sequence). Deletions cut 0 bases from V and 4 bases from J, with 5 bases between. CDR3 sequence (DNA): TGTGCCAGCAGCTTGGTTTCCGGGGCCAACGTCCTGACTTTC. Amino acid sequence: CASSLVSGANVLTF.

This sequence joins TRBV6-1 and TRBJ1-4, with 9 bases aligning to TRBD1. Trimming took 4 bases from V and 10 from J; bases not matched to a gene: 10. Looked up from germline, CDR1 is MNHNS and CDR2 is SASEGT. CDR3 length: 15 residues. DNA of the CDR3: TGTGCCAGCAGTGGCCCAAGGACAGGGGTTAGAAAACTGTTTTTT. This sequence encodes CASSGPRTGVRKLFF.

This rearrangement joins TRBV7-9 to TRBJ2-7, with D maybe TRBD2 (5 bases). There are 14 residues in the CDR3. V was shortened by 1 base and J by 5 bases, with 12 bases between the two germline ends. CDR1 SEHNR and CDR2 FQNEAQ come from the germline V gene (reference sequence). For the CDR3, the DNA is TGTGCCAGCAGCTTAGAGCGGACTCGGGACGAGCAGTACTTC. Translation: CASSLERTRDEQYF.

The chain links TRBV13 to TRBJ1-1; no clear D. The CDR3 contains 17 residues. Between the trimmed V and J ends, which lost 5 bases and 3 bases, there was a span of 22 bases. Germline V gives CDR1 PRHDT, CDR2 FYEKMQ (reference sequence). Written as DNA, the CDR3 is TGTGCCAGCAGCCTCCGGGCACCATCCCGACGGGACACTGAAGCTTTCTTT. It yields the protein CASSLRAPSRRDTEAFF.

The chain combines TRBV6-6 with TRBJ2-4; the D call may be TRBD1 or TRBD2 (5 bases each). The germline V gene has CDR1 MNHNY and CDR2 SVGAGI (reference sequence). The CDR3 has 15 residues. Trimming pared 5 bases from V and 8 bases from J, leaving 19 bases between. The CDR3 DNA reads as TGTGCCAGCAGTATGGGCCAAGGGCGAGGGGACATTCAGTACTTC. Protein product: CASSMGQGRGDIQYF.

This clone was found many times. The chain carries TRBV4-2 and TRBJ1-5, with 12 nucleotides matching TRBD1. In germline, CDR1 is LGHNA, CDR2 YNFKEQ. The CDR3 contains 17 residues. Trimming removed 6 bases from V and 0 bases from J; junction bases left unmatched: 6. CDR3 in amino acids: CASRAGQGATSNQPQHF. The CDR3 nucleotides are TGTGCCAGCAGGGCGGGACAGGGGGCAACTAGCAATCAGCCCCAGCATTTT.

The CDR3 sequence: CASRRTSGPYEQYF. CDR3 in DNA: TGTGCCAGCAGGCGGACTAGCGGTCCCTACGAGCAGTACTTC. V usage is TRBV6-6 and J usage is TRBJ2-7; 10 bases are a match to TRBD2. In germline, CDR1 is MNHNY, CDR2 SVGAGI (reference sequence). There are 14 residues in the CDR3. V lost 6 bases and J lost 2; bases outside the gene matches: 4.

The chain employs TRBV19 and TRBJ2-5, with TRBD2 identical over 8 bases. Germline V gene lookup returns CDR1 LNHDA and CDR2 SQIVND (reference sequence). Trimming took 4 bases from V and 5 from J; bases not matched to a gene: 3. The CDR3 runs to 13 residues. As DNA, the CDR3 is TGTGCCAGTAGTAAGGGACTAGTGGAGACCCAGTACTTC. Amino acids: CASSKGLVETQYF.

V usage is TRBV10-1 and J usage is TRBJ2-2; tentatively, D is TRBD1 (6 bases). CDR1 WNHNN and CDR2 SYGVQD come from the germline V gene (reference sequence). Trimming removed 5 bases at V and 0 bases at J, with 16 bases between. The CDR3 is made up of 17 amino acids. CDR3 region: CASSPISGQSNTGELFF. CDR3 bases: TGCGCCAGCAGTCCGATTTCTGGACAGTCGAACACCGGGGAGCTGTTTTTT.

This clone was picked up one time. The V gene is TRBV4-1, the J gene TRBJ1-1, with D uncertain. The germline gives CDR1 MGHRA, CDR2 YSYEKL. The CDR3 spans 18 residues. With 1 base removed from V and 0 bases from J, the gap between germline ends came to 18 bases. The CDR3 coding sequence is TGCGCCAGCAGCCAAGCCGAGGAATGGCCTCCTTTGAACACTGAAGCTTTCTTT. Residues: CASSQAEEWPPLNTEAFF.